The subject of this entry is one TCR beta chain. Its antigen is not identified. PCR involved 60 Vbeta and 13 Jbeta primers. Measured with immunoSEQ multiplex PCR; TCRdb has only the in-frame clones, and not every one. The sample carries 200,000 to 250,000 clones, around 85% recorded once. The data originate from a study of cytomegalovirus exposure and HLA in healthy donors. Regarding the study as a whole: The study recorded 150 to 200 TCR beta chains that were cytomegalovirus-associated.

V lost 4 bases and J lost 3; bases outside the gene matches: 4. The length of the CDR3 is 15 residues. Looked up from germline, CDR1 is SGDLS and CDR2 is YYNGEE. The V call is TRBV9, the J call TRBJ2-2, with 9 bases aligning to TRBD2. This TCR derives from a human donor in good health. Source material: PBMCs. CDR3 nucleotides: TGTGCCAGCAGCCTAGCGGGAAGCGACACCGGGGAGCTGTTTTTT. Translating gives CASSLAGSDTGELFF.